This T cell receptor beta chain appears in the sequencing data of a study of blood T cell repertoires in COVID-19. Whole-study context: In each case, the material was cDNA or gDNA derived from T cells, B-cell-depleted T cells, or PBMCs.

Authors' analysis steps: Quantification of nucleated cells was approximated via reference gene primer amplification. Repertoires were generated with immunoSEQ multiplex PCR, while TCRdb's copy carries only in-frame clones and drops some. The V and J calls and clone size come from that table; D and trimming were worked out from the DNA. The table includes under 250,000 clones, roughly 86% detected once. The CDR3 covers 16 residues. V was pared by 4 bases and J by 4 bases, with 8 bases of the junction left unmatched. The germline V gene encodes CDR1 SQVTM and CDR2 ANQGSEA. The rearrangement uses TRBV29-1 and TRBJ2-2, with 11 bases aligning to TRBD1. This sequence was found in a woman in her seventies with active or convalescent COVID-19. Sequenced material: peripheral blood. This CDR3 is CSVAPGQGVTTGELFF. The CDR3 nucleotides are TGCAGCGTTGCGCCGGGACAGGGGGTTACCACCGGGGAGCTGTTTTTT.